The 8 T cell receptor beta chains below were found in one sample sequenced in a study of T-cell memory formation after mild COVID-19. TCRdb called the 5' RACE reads again in MiXCR, with one record for every CDR3 protein. This table holds fewer than 650,000 distinct CDR3 sequences, approximately 21% found once. Sequencing was done on a sample of PBMCs or a T cell subset sorted from them (not recorded which). Receptors were obtained from an adult woman who had mild COVID-19 (a few samples of this study predate the infection). Cell type and time point are not known.

This clonotype was seen more than once but under ten times. The chain has TRBV7-9 and TRBJ1-5; D not certain. This CDR3 has 15 amino acids. Between the trimmed V and J ends, which lost 6 bases and 0 bases, there was a span of 12 bases. Germline V gene sequence: CDR1 SEHNR, CDR2 FQNEAQ (reference sequence). CDR3 residues: CASSSGRISNQPQHF. CDR3 bases: TGTGCCAGCAGTTCAGGACGGATTAGCAATCAGCCCCAGCATTTT.

The CDR3 sequence is CASSLAEGPSQEQYF. The CDR3 DNA follows: TGTGCCAGCAGCTTAGCGGAGGGCCCAAGTCAGGAGCAGTACTTC. This sequence joins TRBV7-6 and TRBJ2-7, with a weak D call TRBD2 (6 bases). CDR1 SGHVS and CDR2 FNYEAQ come from the germline V gene. The CDR3 extends over 15 amino acids. V was trimmed by 0 bases and J by 7 bases, leaving 16 bases between them.

This clonotype has only a few counts. CDR3 DNA: TGTGCCAGCAGCCCCTACCCCGGGAGCTCCTACGAGCAGTACTTC. This gives the protein CASSPYPGSSYEQYF. The gene calls are TRBV5-8 and TRBJ2-7, with D possibly being TRBD2 (6 bases). Germline values: CDR1 SGHTS, CDR2 YDEGEE. Trimming cost V 4 bases and J 0 bases, with 14 bases left between them. The CDR3 runs 15 residues.

The V and J genes are TRBV3-1 and TRBJ1-5, with D possibly TRBD1 on 5 matching bases. Trimming cost V 3 bases and J 0 bases, with 9 bases left between them. Germline V lookup: CDR1 LGHDT, CDR2 YNNKEL (reference sequence). The CDR3 runs to 15 residues. The CDR3 DNA reads as TGTGCCAGCAGCCACGGGACGGATAGCAATCAGCCCCAGCATTTT. Its translation: CASSHGTDSNQPQHF.

The chain uses TRBV19 and TRBJ2-2; no reliable D call. V dropped 5 bases and J dropped 0 bases, with 10 bases sitting between them. There are 15 residues in the CDR3. Germline assignment: CDR1 LNHDA and CDR2 SQIVND (reference sequence). The CDR3 region has the DNA TGTGCCAGTAGTTTGCTACCCCCGAACACCGGGGAGCTGTTTTTT. Translating gives CASSLLPPNTGELFF.

V is TRBV7-3 and J is TRBJ2-1; TRBD2 matches 8 bases. V lost 5 bases and J lost 6; bases outside the gene matches: 9. Per germline, CDR1 SGHTA and CDR2 FQGTGA. This CDR3 contains 15 residues. In DNA, the CDR3 is TGTGCCAGCAGCCCTATGACCGGGACTAGCAATGAGCAGTTCTTC. Amino acid sequence: CASSPMTGTSNEQFF.

The rearrangement uses TRBV15 and TRBJ2-1, with 10 bases lining up with TRBD2. V trimming: 0 bases; J trimming: 3 bases; junction bases outside the gene matches: 8. The CDR3 length is 18 residues. Germline-derived CDR1 and CDR2 are LNHNV and YYDKDF (reference sequence). CDR3 region: CATSRDLWLAGGYNEQFF. CDR3 sequence (DNA): TGTGCCACCAGCAGAGATCTTTGGTTAGCGGGGGGCTACAATGAGCAGTTCTTC.

The rearrangement links TRBV27 to TRBJ1-2; D is perhaps TRBD1 (6 bases). V lost 8 bases and J 9 bases, leaving 19 bases between the germline ends. Germline V gives CDR1 MNHEY, CDR2 SMNVEV (reference sequence). CDR3 length: 13 residues. For the CDR3, the DNA is TGTGCCAGCTGCCCCGCCCAGGGGTTGCGCTACACCTTC. Translating it yields CASCPAQGLRYTF.